The next 25 T cell receptor beta chains were all read from a single sample in a study of T cell responses to AZD1222 COVID-19 vaccine. The table came from immunoSEQ multiplex PCR; TCRdb's copy has only in-frame clones and leaves some out. Here the sample spans 100,000 to 150,000 clones, around 84% being singletons. This sample comprised peripheral blood, obtained 28 days after the second AZD1222 dose. The receptors here all came from an adult who received the AZD1222 COVID-19 vaccine.

V gene TRBV3-1 (or the pseudogene TRBV3-2) combines with J gene TRBJ1-2; maybe TRBD1 (5 bases). The CDR3 has 15 residues. CDR1 is LGHDT and CDR2 is YNNKEL in the germline V gene (reference sequence). V was clipped by 0 bases and J by 7 bases, with 15 bases between them. This CDR3 is CASSQDRQGVGGYTF. Here the CDR3 DNA reads TGTGCCAGCAGCCAAGATCGTCAAGGGGTAGGTGGCTACACCTTC.

This clone was detected a few times. The rearrangement joins TRBV6-1 to TRBJ2-1; possible D gene TRBD2, 6 bases. The CDR3 has 15 residues. Trimming stripped 0 bases from V and 1 base from J, with 7 bases between. Germline CDR1 reads MNHNS; CDR2 reads SASEGT. Written as DNA, the CDR3 is TGTGCCAGCAGTGAAGCGGGGGGTTCCTACAATGAGCAGTTCTTC. Its protein is CASSEAGGSYNEQFF.

The CDR3 loop reads CASRGVISYGYTF. CDR3 in DNA: TGTGCCAGCAGGGGGGTGATTAGCTATGGCTACACCTTC. The gene calls are TRBV6-5 and TRBJ1-2; D is perhaps TRBD1 (5 bases). V was pared by 6 bases and J by 4 bases, with 12 bases between. This CDR3 contains 13 residues. Germline V gene data show CDR1 as MNHEY and CDR2 as SVGAGI.

This sequence joins TRBV19 and TRBJ2-1, with 8 positions matching TRBD2. Germline V gene sequence: CDR1 LNHDA, CDR2 SQIVND (reference sequence). V lost 3 bases and J lost 0; bases outside the gene matches: 4. This CDR3 comprises 16 residues. DNA for the CDR3: TGTGCCAGTAGTATCGAGCGGGGGAGCTCCTACAATGAGCAGTTCTTC. Its protein product is CASSIERGSSYNEQFF.

The chain couples TRBV6-5 to TRBJ2-7, with D perhaps matching TRBD2 (5 bases). The CDR3 is made up of 15 amino acids. Germline CDR1 MNHEY, CDR2 SVGAGI. V was shortened by 0 bases and J by 4 bases, with 13 bases between the two germline ends. The CDR3 loop reads CASSYSMLGAYEQYF. Here the CDR3 DNA reads TGTGCCAGCAGTTACTCGATGTTGGGAGCTTACGAGCAGTACTTC.

The chain combines TRBV4-1 with TRBJ2-1; 11 nucleotides match TRBD2. Germline CDR1 reads MGHRA; CDR2 reads YSYEKL. V shed 3 bases and J 2 bases; nucleotides not matched to a gene: 3. The CDR3 contains 16 residues. The CDR3, as DNA: TGCGCCAGCAGCCAGGGGACTAGCGGAGCCTACAATGAGCAGTTCTTC. Translating gives CASSQGTSGAYNEQFF.

The chain combines TRBV19 with TRBJ2-5, with 8 nucleotides matching TRBD2. This CDR3 contains 13 residues. J gave up 2 bases and V 8 bases, and 4 bases lay outside the gene matches. The V gene's germline CDR1 is LNHDA and CDR2 SQIVND (reference sequence). As DNA, the CDR3 is TGTGCCAGTGGCGGGACTAGACAAGAGACCCAGTACTTC. Its translation: CASGGTRQETQYF.

The V call is TRBV6-6, the J call TRBJ1-1; weak D call: TRBD1 (6 bases). CDR1 and CDR2 from the germline V gene are MNHNY and SVGAGI (reference sequence). V lost 6 bases and J lost 0, with 17 bases in between. The length of the CDR3 is 16 residues. CDR3 coding DNA: TGTGCCAGCAGGCGCACTGTCGGGACACTGAACACTGAAGCTTTCTTT. Amino acid sequence: CASRRTVGTLNTEAFF.

The V and J genes are TRBV2 and TRBJ2-1; 11 bases agree with TRBD2. This CDR3 spans 16 amino acids. In germline, CDR1 is SNHLY, CDR2 FYNNEI. V lost 4 bases to trimming and J lost 9 bases; unmatched junction nucleotides: 11. The CDR3 here is CASSVDLAGGGGEQFF. CDR3 in DNA: TGTGCCAGCAGTGTTGACCTAGCGGGAGGAGGTGGTGAGCAGTTCTTC.

The J gene is TRBJ2-7, the V gene TRBV2, with 8 bases lining up with TRBD1. J lost 12 bases, V lost 4 bases, and 11 bases had no gene match. The germline V gene encodes CDR1 SNHLY and CDR2 FYNNEI. The CDR3 runs to 13 residues. The CDR3 nucleotides read TGTGCCAGCAGTGTCTTCCAGGGGGCAGGTTGGTACTTC. It codes for CASSVFQGAGWYF.

The sample holds a few counts of this clone. J is TRBJ1-5 and V is TRBV4-1; 10 bases align to TRBD1. The CDR3 is 16 amino acids. The V gene end was trimmed by 4 bases and the J gene end by 6 bases; junction bases not matched to a gene: 9. Germline CDR1 MGHRA, CDR2 YSYEKL. CDR3 coding DNA: TGCGCCAGCAGCCCCACCCGGGGGGACAGGGGTCAGCCCCAGCATTTT. It specifies CASSPTRGDRGQPQHF.

This clone has just a few counts. The chain carries TRBV3-1 (or the pseudogene TRBV3-2) and TRBJ2-2; 9 nucleotides line up with TRBD2. CDR3 length: 16 residues. Germline CDR1 reads LGHDT; CDR2 reads YNNKEL (reference sequence). V gave up 2 bases and J gave up 6 bases; unmatched junction bases: 7. The CDR3 region is CASSQSRVAGAGELFF. The CDR3, as DNA: TGTGCCAGCAGCCAATCGAGGGTAGCGGGAGCCGGGGAGCTGTTTTTT.

The chain joins TRBV2 to TRBJ2-4; D not resolved. The CDR3 is made up of 13 amino acids. V shed 6 bases and J shed 0 bases, with 6 bases lying between them. The germline gives CDR1 SNHLY, CDR2 FYNNEI. CDR3 residues: CASRGLAKNIQYF. In nucleotides, the CDR3 is TGTGCCAGCAGGGGTCTAGCCAAAAACATTCAGTACTTC. The variable domain in full, with the rest retrieved from reference TRBV2 and TRBJ2-4, is EPEVTQTPSHQVTQMGQEVILRCVPISNHLYFYWYRQILGQKVEFLVSFYNNEISEKSEIFDDQFSVERPDGSNFTLKIRSTKLEDSAMYFCASRGLAKNIQYFGAGTRLSVL.

The rearrangement uses TRBV9 and TRBJ1-6, with D possibly matching TRBD1 (6 bases). Germline CDR1 is SGDLS and CDR2 is YYNGEE. Between the trimmed V and J ends, which lost 2 bases and 6 bases, there was a span of 18 bases. CDR3 length: 17 residues. CDR3 residues: CASSVSPGAEFNSPLHF. CDR3 coding DNA: TGTGCCAGCAGCGTCTCACCGGGGGCAGAGTTTAATTCACCCCTCCACTTT.

This clone came up a few times. This sequence joins TRBV9 and TRBJ2-3; D is possibly TRBD2 (6 bases). The V gene lost 0 bases and the J gene lost 4 bases, with 12 bases spanning the gap. CDR1 is SGDLS and CDR2 is YYNGEE in the germline V gene. The CDR3 totals 15 residues. DNA of the CDR3: TGTGCCAGCAGCGTAGGGGGCGGGATTGCAGATACGCAGTATTTT. It encodes CASSVGGGIADTQYF. Drawing the rest from reference TRBV9 and TRBJ2-3, the complete variable domain is DSGVTQTPKHLITATGQRVTLRCSPRSGDLSVYWYQQSLDQGLQFLIQYYNGEERAKGNILERFSAQQFPDLHSELNLSSLELGDSALYFCASSVGGGIADTQYFGPGTRLTVL.

The chain recombines TRBV10-3 with TRBJ2-7; no clear D. Germline-derived CDR1 and CDR2 are ENHRY and SYGVKD. Trimming took 11 bases from V and 1 from J, leaving 18 bases between them. The CDR3 is 14 residues long. The CDR3 DNA is TGTGCCGTAAAGGCCTGGGAACAGTCCTACGAGCAGTACTTC. Translating it yields CAVKAWEQSYEQYF.

This chain links TRBV10-3 with TRBJ1-3; the D gene is possibly TRBD1 (6 bases). The CDR3 is 14 residues long. Germline lookup yields CDR1 ENHRY and CDR2 SYGVKD. Trimming left V 7 bases short and J 0 bases short, with 10 bases between. The CDR3 sequence: CAIMAGDSGNTIYF. The CDR3 coding sequence is TGTGCCATCATGGCAGGGGACTCTGGAAACACCATATATTTT.

The chain recombines TRBV3-1 (or the pseudogene TRBV3-2) with TRBJ2-7, with D possibly matching TRBD2 (6 bases). The V gene lost 4 bases and the J gene lost 6 bases, with 22 bases spanning the gap. Germline V gene lookup returns CDR1 LGHDT and CDR2 YNNKEL (reference sequence). The CDR3 length is 16 residues. CDR3 nucleotide sequence: TGTGCCAGCAGCCCGCGGGGAGCAAACCGAGGATGCGAGCAGTACTTC. Translated, it gives CASSPRGANRGCEQYF.

This clone was observed a single time. This chain uses TRBV11-1 with TRBJ2-7; D ambiguous. Between the trimmed V and J ends, which lost 2 bases and 2 bases, there was a span of 7 bases. This CDR3 spans 13 amino acids. Germline loops: CDR1 SGHAT, CDR2 FQDESV (reference sequence). CDR3 bases: TGTGCCAGCAGCTTACCTCTTACCTACGAGCAGTACTTC. Translating it yields CASSLPLTYEQYF.

This clone is categorized as medium-sized. CDR3 DNA: TGCGCCAGCAGCTTGGAACCTAGCGGGGGGTCAGGCGCGCGGGGGACCCAGTACTTC. Protein product: CASSLEPSGGSGARGTQYF. The chain has TRBV5-1 and TRBJ2-5, with TRBD2 identical over 11 bases. The CDR3 spans 19 residues. Germline V gene sequence: CDR1 SGHRS, CDR2 YFSETQ. After removal of 0 bases from V and 7 bases from J, the junction contained 17 bases not matched to a gene.

The chain recombines TRBV3-1 (or the pseudogene TRBV3-2) with TRBJ2-5; 8 positions agree with TRBD2. Trimming took 3 bases from V and 0 from J; bases not matched to a gene: 6. Per the germline V gene, CDR1 is LGHDT and CDR2 is YNNKEL (reference sequence). The length of the CDR3 is 16 residues. In nucleotides, the CDR3 is TGTGCCAGCAGCCACACCGGGACTAGAAACCAAGAGACCCAGTACTTC. Translating gives CASSHTGTRNQETQYF.

The rearrangement uses TRBV28 and TRBJ2-6; D not certain. CDR1 is MDHEN, CDR2 SYDVKM, per germline. CDR3 size: 13 residues. V was pared by 3 bases and J by 3 bases, with 3 bases between. CDR3 coding DNA: TGTGCCAGCAGTTTCTTTGGGGCCAACGTCCTGACTTTC. This encodes CASSFFGANVLTF.

The chain couples TRBV4-1 to TRBJ1-1; possible D gene TRBD1, 6 bases. The CDR3 length is 15 residues. The germline gives CDR1 MGHRA, CDR2 YSYEKL. V was cut by 3 bases and J by 5 bases, with 16 bases left in between. In DNA form, the CDR3 reads TGCGCCAGCAGCCACCCCCCGAGGGGGGTGACTGAAGCTTTCTTT. As protein: CASSHPPRGVTEAFF.

The rearrangement links TRBV5-1 to TRBJ1-2; the match to TRBD1 covers 9 bases. Trimming cost V 0 bases and J 6 bases; bases outside gene matches: 6. This CDR3 is 15 amino acids long. Germline assignment: CDR1 SGHRS and CDR2 YFSETQ. The CDR3 spells CASSLVWDRDDGYTF. The DNA of the CDR3 is TGCGCCAGCAGCTTGGTTTGGGACAGGGACGATGGCTACACCTTC.

The chain employs TRBV29-1 and TRBJ1-2, with 7 bases that match TRBD1. The germline gives CDR1 SQVTM, CDR2 ANQGSEA. After removal of 2 bases from V and 4 bases from J, the junction contained 4 bases not matched to a gene. The CDR3 has 13 amino acids. CDR3 nucleotide sequence: TGCAGCGTTGAAACGGGACAGTCCTATGGCTACACCTTC. Translated: CSVETGQSYGYTF.